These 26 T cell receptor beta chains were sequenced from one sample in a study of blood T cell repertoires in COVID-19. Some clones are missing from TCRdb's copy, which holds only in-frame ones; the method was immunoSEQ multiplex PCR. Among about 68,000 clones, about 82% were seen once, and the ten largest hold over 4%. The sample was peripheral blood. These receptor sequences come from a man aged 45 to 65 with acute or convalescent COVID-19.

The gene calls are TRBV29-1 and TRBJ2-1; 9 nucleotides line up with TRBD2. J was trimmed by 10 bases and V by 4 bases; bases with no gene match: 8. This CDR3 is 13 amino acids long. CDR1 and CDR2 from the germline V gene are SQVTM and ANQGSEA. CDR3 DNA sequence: TGCAGCGTTGCTTTAGCGGGAGCAAGAGAGCAGTTCTTC. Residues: CSVALAGAREQFF.

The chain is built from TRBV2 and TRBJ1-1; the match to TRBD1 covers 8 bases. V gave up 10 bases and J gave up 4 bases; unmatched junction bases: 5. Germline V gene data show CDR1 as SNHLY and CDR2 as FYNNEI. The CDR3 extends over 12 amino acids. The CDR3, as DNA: TGTGCCACCGGACAGGGTTTCACTGAAGCTTTCTTT. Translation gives CATGQGFTEAFF.

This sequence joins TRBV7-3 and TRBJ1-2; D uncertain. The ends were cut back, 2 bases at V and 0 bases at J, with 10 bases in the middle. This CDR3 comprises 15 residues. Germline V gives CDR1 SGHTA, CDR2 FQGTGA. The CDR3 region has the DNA TGTGCCAGCAGCTTATCGCACTCTGCTAACTATGGCTACACCTTC. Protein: CASSLSHSANYGYTF.

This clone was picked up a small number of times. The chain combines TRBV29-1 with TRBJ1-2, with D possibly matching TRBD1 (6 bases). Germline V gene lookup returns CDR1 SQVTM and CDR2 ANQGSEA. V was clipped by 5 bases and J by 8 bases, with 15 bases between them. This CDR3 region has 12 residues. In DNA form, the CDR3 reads TGCAGCGTTACCGAACAGGGAGAAGGCTACACCTTC. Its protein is CSVTEQGEGYTF.

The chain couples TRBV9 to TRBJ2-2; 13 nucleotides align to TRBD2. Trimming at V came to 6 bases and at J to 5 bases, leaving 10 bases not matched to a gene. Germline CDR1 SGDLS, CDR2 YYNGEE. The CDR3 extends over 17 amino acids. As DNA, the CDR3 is TGTGCCAGCACCCGGTGGGGACTAGCGGGACAGACCGGGGAGCTGTTTTTT. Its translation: CASTRWGLAGQTGELFF.

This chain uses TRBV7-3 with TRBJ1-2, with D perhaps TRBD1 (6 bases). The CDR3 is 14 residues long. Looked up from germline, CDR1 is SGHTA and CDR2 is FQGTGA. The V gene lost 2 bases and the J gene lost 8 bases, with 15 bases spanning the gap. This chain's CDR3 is CASSLEPTGGGYTF. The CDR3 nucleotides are TGTGCCAGCAGCTTAGAACCGACAGGCGGAGGCTACACCTTC.

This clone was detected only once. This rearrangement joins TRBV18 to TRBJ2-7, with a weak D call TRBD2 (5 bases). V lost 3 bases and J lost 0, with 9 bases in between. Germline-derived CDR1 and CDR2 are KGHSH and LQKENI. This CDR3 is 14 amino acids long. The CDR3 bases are TGTGCCAGCTCACCCCGAGGGCTCTCCTACGAGCAGTACTTC. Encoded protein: CASSPRGLSYEQYF.

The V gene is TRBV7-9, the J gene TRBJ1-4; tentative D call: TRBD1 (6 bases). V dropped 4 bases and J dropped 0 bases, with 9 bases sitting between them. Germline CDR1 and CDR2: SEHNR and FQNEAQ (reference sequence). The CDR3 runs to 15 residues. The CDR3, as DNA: TGTGCCAGCAGCTCCGGACAGTCAACTAATGAAAAACTGTTTTTT. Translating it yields CASSSGQSTNEKLFF.

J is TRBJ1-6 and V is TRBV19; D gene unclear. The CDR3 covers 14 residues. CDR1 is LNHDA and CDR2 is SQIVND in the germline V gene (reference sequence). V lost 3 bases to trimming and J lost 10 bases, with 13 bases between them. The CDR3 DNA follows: TGTGCCAGTAGTATGGGCCAGGTTGGGTCACCCCTCCACTTT. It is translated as CASSMGQVGSPLHF.

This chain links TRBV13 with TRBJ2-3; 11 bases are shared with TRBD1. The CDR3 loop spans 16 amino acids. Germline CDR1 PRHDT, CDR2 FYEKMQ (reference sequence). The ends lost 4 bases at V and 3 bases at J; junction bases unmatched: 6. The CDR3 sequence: CASSSQGQGATDTQYF. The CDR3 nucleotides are TGTGCCAGCAGCTCGCAAGGACAGGGGGCAACAGATACGCAGTATTTT.

The DNA for the CDR3 is TGTGCCAGCAGCACAGGAGGGACTAGCGGGACCGGGGAGCTGTTTTTT. It translates to CASSTGGTSGTGELFF. V usage is TRBV5-5 and J usage is TRBJ2-2; 12 nucleotides align to TRBD2. With V trimmed by 4 bases and J by 5 bases, 6 bases remained unmatched. CDR1 and CDR2 (germline): SGHKS, YYEKEE (reference sequence). The CDR3 has 16 amino acids.

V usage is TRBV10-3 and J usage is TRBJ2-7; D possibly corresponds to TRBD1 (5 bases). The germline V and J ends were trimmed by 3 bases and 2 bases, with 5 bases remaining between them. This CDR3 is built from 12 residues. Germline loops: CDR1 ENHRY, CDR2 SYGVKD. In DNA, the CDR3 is TGTGCCATCAGTGACAGGGCCTACGAGCAGTACTTC. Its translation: CAISDRAYEQYF.

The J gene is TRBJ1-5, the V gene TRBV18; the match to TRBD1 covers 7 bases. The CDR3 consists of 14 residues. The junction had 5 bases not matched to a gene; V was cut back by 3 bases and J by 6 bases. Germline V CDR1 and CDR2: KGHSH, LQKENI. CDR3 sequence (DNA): TGTGCCAGCTCACCCGACAGGGATGGTCAGCCCCAGCATTTT. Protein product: CASSPDRDGQPQHF.

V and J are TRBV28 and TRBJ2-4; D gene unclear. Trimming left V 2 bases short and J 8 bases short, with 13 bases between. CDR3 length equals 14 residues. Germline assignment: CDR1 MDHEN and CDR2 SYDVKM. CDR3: CASSLIGQLDIQYF. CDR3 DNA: TGTGCCAGCAGTTTAATTGGGCAGCTCGACATTCAGTACTTC.

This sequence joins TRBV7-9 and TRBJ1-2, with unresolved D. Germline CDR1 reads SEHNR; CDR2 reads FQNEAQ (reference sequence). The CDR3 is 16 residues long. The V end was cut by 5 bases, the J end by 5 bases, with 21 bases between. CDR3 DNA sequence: TGTGCCAGCAGCAGTACGGGGAGTTCTCCCCTATATGGCTACACCTTC. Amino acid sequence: CASSSTGSSPLYGYTF.

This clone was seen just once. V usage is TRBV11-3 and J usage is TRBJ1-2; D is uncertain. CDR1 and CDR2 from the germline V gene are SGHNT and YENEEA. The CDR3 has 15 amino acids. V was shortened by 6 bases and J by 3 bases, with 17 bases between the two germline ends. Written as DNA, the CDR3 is TGTGCCAGCAGTTCATACAGCGGAGTAGACTATGGCTACACCTTC. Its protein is CASSSYSGVDYGYTF.

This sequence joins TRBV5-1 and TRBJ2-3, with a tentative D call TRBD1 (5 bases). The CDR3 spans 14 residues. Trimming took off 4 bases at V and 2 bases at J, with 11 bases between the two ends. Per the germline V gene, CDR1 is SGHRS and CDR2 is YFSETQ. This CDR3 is CASSRDSTTDTQYF. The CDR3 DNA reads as TGCGCCAGCAGCCGAGACAGTACCACAGATACGCAGTATTTT.

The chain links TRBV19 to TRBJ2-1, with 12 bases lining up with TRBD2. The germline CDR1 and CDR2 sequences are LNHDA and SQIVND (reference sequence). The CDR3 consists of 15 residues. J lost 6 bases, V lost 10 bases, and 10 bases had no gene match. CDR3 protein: CATVSLAGGRNEQFF. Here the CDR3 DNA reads TGTGCCACTGTTTCACTAGCGGGAGGCCGCAATGAGCAGTTCTTC.

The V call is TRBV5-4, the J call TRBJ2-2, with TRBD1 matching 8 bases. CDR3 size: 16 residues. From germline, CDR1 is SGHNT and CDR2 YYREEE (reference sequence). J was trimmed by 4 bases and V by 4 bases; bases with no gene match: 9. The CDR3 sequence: CASSLGTGGFTGELFF. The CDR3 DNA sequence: TGTGCCAGCAGCCTAGGGACAGGTGGATTCACCGGGGAGCTGTTTTTT. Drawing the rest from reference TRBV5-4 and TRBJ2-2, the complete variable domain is ETGVTQSPTHLIKTRGQQVTLRCSSQSGHNTVSWYQQALGQGPQFIFQYYREEENGRGNFPPRFSGLQFPNYSSELNVNALELDDSALYLCASSLGTGGFTGELFFGEGSRLTVL.

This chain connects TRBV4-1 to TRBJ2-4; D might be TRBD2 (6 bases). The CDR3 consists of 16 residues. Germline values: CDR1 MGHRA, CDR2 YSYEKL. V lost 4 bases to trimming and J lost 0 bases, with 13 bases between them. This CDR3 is CASSLGLPLAKNIQYF. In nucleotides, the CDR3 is TGCGCCAGCAGCCTGGGACTGCCCCTAGCCAAAAACATTCAGTACTTC.

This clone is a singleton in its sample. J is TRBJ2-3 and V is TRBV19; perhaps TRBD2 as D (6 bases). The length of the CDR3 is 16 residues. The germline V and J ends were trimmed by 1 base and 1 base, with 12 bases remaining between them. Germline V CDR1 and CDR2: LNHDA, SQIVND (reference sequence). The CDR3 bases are TGTGCCAGTAGTATAGTTGCTAGCGCTCGCACAGATACGCAGTATTTT. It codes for CASSIVASARTDTQYF.

The CDR3 loop reads CASSRKREGDTQYF. Written as DNA, the CDR3 is TGTGCCAGCAGCCGGAAGCGGGAGGGAGATACGCAGTATTTT. V is TRBV28 and J is TRBJ2-3; 10 bases agree with TRBD2. V dropped 6 bases and J dropped 5; count of bases not matched to a gene: 5. Per the germline V gene, CDR1 is MDHEN and CDR2 is SYDVKM. The CDR3 spans 14 residues.

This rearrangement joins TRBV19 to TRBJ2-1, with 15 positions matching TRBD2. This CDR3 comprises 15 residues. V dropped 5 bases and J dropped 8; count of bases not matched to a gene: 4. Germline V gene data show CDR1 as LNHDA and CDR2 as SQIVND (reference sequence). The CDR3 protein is CASSAGLAGGDEQFF. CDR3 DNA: TGTGCCAGTAGTGCGGGACTAGCGGGAGGTGATGAGCAGTTCTTC.

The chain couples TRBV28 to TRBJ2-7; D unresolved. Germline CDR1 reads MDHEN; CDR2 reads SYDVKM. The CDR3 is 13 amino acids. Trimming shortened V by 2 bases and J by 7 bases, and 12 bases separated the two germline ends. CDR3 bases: TGTGCCAGCAGTTTACCAGGTCCCCTGGAGCAGTACTTC. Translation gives CASSLPGPLEQYF.

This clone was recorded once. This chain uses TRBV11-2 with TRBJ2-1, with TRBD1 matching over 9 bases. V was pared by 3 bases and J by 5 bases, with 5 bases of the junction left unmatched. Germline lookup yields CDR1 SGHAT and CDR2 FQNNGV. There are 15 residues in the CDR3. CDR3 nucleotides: TGTGCCAGCAGCTTGGGACAGGGAACAGACAATGAGCAGTTCTTC. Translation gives CASSLGQGTDNEQFF.

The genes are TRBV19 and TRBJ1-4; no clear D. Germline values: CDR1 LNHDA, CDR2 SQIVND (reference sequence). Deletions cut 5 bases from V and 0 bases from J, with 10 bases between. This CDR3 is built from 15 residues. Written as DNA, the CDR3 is TGTGCCAGTAGTGAGACTTCTGCAACTAATGAAAAACTGTTTTTT. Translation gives CASSETSATNEKLFF.